This T cell receptor beta chain comes out of a study of molecular identifiers for immune sequencing clone quantification. Study-wide results and limits: One cell's worth of spiked Jurkat TCR RNA was reportedly detectable among roughly 1 million naive cells.

One entry per CDR3 protein results from TCRdb running MiXCR on the PCR reads. The sample records more than 550,000 distinct CDR3 sequences, around 25% being singletons. Turning to this clonotype: The antigen remains undetermined. Just one base apart from a much larger clone, this may be a read error.

Source material for naive CD8 libraries was roughly 20,000 to 1,000,000 sorted cells, with 10%, 30% or 50% RNA. Sorting recovered naive CD8 T cells on a CD8+CD4-CCR7+CD45RA+ profile. V was pared by 4 bases and J by 9 bases, with 16 bases between. Germline values: CDR1 GTSNPN, CDR2 SVGIG (reference sequence). The CDR3 extends over 12 amino acids. The specimen sequenced was naive CD8+ T cells from blood, with Jurkat cell RNA spiked in. The subset here: FACS-sorted CD8+CD4-CCR7+CD45RA+ naive T cells. This chain connects TRBV30 to TRBJ2-7; TRBD2 is a possible D gene (5 bases). The clonotype comes from a human donor in good health. Some libraries in this study had Jurkat cell RNA spiked in. The CDR3 loop is CAWTDVGLGQYF. The DNA for the CDR3 is TGTGCCTGGACCGATGTAGGACTCGGGCAGTACTTC. Together with reference TRBV30 and TRBJ2-7, the CDR3 gives the full variable domain: SQTIHQWPATLVQPVGSPLSLECTVEGTSNPNLYWYRQAAGRGLQLLFYSVGIGQISSEVPQNLSASRPQDRQFILSSKKLLLSDSGFYLCAWTDVGLGQYFGPGTRLTVT.